This T cell receptor (beta chain) was identified during a study of T-cell reconstitution after alpha-beta-depleted transplantation in children. Points from the study as a whole: One year after transplant, T-cell counts and diversity came mostly from newly produced T cells.

Preparing the TCRbeta library involved the use of unique molecular identifiers. TCRdb recomputed calls from the PCR reads with MiXCR, one row per CDR3 protein. The sample shows approximately 230,000 distinct CDR3 sequences, 25% of them seen only once. CDR1 and CDR2 (germline): MGHRA, YSYEKL. V dropped 0 bases and J dropped 3 bases, with 14 bases sitting between them. This CDR3 region has 17 residues. For this clonotype: The antigen is not known.

The V and J genes are TRBV4-1 and TRBJ2-2; D gene ambiguous. The specimen comprised PBMCs, sampled before TCRalphabeta/CD19-depleted stem cell transplant. The receptor was isolated from a girl aged 2 to 9 with Fanconi anemia, due to receive a stem cell transplant. Here the CDR3 reads CASSQDHSLPYTGELFF. Written as DNA, the CDR3 is TGCGCCAGCAGCCAAGATCATTCACTACCCTACACCGGGGAGCTGTTTTTT.